The clone carrying this T cell receptor (beta chain) was seen more than once but under ten times. The data were obtained in a study of patients and donors after allogeneic stem cell transplantation. TCRdb recomputed calls from the RT-PCR reads with MiXCR, one row per CDR3 protein. Of about 960,000 distinct CDR3 sequences in the sample, under 20% were seen once. Looked up from germline, CDR1 is LGHNA and CDR2 is YSLEER. Trimming removed 0 bases from V and 6 bases from J, with 9 bases in between. The CDR3 runs to 15 residues. Sequenced material: blood, either unsorted or a sorted T cell fraction (not recorded which). The chain uses TRBV4-3 and TRBJ1-6; D gene uncertain. The clonotype originates from a human donor who was either an allogeneic HSCT recipient or a stem cell or donor lymphocyte infusion donor (not recorded which). It is not recorded whose cells these are; they may come from a transplant donor. As DNA, the CDR3 is TGCGCCAGCAGCCAAGATTCTGTAGGTAATTCACCCCTCCACTTT. Its protein product is CASSQDSVGNSPLHF.